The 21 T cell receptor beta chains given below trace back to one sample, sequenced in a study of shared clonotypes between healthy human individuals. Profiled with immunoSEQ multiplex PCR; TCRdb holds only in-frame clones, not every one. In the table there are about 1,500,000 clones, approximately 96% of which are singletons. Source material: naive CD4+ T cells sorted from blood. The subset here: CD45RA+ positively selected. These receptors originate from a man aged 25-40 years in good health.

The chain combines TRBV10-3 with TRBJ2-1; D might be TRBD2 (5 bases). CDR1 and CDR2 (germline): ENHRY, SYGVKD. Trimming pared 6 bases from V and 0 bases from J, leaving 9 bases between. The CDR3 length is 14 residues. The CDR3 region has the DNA TGTGCCATCAGAGCGGACCACTCCTACAATGAGCAGTTCTTC. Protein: CAIRADHSYNEQFF.

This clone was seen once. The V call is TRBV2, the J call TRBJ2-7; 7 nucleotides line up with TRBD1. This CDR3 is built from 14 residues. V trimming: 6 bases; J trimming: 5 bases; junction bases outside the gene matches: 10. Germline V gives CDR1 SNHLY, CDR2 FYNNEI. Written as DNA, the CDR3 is TGTGCCAGCAGCTCAGAGACAGGGACGAACGAGCAGTACTTC. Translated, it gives CASSSETGTNEQYF.

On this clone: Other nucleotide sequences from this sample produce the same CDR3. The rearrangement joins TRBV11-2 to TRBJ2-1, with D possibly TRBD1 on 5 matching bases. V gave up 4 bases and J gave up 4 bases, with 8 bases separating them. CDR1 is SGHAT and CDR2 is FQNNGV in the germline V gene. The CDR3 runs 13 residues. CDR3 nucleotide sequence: TGTGCCAGCAGCTATACAGGTTACAATGAGCAGTTCTTC. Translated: CASSYTGYNEQFF.

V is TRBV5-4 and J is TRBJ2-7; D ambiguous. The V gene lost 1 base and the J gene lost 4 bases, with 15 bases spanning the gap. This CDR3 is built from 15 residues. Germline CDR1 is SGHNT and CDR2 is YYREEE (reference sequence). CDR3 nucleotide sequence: TGTGCCAGCAGCTTGTCAATAGCAGGTTTATACGAGCAGTACTTC. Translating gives CASSLSIAGLYEQYF.

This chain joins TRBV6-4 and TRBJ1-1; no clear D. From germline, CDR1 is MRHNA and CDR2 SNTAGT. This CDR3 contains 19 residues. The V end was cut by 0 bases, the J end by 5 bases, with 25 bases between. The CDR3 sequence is CASSDSKSRQDDRRTEAFF. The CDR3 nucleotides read TGTGCCAGCAGTGACTCGAAGTCCAGGCAAGACGATCGAAGGACTGAAGCTTTCTTT.

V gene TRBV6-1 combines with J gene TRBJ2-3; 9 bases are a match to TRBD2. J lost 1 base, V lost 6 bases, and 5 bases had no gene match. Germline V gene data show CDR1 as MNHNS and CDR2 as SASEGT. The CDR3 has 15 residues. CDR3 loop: CASSPAGGGTDTQYF. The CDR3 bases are TGTGCCAGCAGCCCAGCGGGAGGTGGCACAGATACGCAGTATTTT.

The CDR3 sequence: CASSIARFDTQYF. The CDR3 nucleotides read TGTGCCAGTAGTATCGCGCGCTTTGATACGCAGTATTTT. The J gene is TRBJ2-3, the V gene TRBV19; D remains unclear. The length of the CDR3 is 13 residues. In germline, CDR1 is LNHDA, CDR2 SQIVND (reference sequence). V was cut by 3 bases and J by 6 bases, with 10 bases left in between.

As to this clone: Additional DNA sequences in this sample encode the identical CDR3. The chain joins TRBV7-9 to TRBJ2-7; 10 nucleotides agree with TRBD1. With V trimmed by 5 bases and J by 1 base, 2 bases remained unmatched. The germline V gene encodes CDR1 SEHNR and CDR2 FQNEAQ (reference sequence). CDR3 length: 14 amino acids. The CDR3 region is CASSQGQGSYEQYF. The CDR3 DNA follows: TGTGCCAGCAGCCAGGGACAGGGGTCCTACGAGCAGTACTTC.

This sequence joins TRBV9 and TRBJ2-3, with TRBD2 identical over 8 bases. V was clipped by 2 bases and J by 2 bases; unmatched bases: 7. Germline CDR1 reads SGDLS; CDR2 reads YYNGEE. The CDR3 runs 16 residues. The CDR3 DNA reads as TGTGCCAGCAGCGTCGGTATAGCGGGACCCACAGATACGCAGTATTTT. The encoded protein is CASSVGIAGPTDTQYF.

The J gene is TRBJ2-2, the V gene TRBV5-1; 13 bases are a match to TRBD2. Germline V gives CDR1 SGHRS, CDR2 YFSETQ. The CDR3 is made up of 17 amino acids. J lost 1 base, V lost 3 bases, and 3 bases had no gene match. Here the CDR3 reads CASSSGLAGWNTGELFF. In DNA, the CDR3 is TGCGCCAGCAGCTCGGGACTAGCGGGATGGAACACCGGGGAGCTGTTTTTT.

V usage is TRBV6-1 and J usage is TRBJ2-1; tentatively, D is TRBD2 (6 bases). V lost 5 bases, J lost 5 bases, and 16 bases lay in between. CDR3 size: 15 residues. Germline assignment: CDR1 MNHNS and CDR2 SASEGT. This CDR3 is CASSSLAWTNNEQFF. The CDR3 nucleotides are TGTGCCAGCAGTTCCCTAGCGTGGACCAACAATGAGCAGTTCTTC.

The CDR3 protein is CASRGGHEQFF. CDR3 DNA: TGTGCCAGCAGAGGAGGCCATGAGCAGTTCTTC. V gene TRBV5-5 combines with J gene TRBJ2-1; D perhaps matches TRBD2 (5 bases). Trimming removed 5 bases at V and 8 bases at J, with 8 bases between. CDR3 length: 11 amino acids. The V gene's germline CDR1 is SGHKS and CDR2 YYEKEE (reference sequence).

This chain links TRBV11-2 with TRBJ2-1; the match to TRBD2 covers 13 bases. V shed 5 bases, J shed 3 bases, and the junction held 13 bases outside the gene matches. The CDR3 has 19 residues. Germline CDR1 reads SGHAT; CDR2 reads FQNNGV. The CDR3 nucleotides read TGTGCCAGCAGCCGGGGACTAGCGGGGACCCGAACGAACTACAATGAGCAGTTCTTC. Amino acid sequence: CASSRGLAGTRTNYNEQFF.

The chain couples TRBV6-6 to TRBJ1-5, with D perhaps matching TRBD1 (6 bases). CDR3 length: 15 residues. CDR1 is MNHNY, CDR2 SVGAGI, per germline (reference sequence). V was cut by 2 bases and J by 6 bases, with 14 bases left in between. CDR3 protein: CASSYIRGAIQPQHF. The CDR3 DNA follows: TGTGCCAGCAGTTACATACGGGGGGCTATTCAGCCCCAGCATTTT.

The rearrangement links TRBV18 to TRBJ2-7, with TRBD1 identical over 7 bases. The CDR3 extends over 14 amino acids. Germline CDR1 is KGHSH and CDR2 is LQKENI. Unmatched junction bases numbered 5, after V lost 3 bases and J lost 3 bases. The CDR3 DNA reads TGTGCCAGCTCACCGGGACAGCATCGCTACGAGCAGTACTTC. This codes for CASSPGQHRYEQYF. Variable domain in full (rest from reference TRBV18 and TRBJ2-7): NAGVMQNPRHLVRRRGQEARLRCSPMKGHSHVYWYRQLPEEGLKFMVYLQKENIIDESGMPKERFSAEFPKEGPSILRIQQVVRGDSAAYFCASSPGQHRYEQYFGPGTRLTVT.

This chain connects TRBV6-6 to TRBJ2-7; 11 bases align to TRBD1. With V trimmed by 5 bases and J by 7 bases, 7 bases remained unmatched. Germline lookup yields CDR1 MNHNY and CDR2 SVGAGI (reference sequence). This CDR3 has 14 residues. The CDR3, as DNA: TGTGCCAGCAGTGACGGACAGGGGGCGAGGGAGCAGTACTTC. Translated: CASSDGQGAREQYF.

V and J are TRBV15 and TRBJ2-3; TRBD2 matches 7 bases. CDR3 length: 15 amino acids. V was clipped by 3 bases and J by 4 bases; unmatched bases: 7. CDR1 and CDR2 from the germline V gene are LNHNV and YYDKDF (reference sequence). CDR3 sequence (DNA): TGTGCCACCAGCAGTGGGGGAGGGCCAGCAGATACGCAGTATTTT. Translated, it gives CATSSGGGPADTQYF.

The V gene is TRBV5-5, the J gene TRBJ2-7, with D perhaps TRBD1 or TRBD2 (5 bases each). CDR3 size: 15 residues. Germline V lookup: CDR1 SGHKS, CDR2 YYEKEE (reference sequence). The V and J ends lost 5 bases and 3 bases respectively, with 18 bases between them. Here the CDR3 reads CASRREAGTVYEQYF. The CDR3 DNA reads TGTGCCAGCAGACGAGAAGCAGGGACGGTCTACGAGCAGTACTTC.

The CDR3, as DNA: TGTGCCAGCAGCTCTCAGTCGGCAGAAGGCAAAAACATTCAGTACTTC. This sequence encodes CASSSQSAEGKNIQYF. The V gene is TRBV5-4, the J gene TRBJ2-4; D is unresolved. The CDR3 is 16 residues long. CDR1 is SGHNT and CDR2 is YYREEE in the germline V gene (reference sequence). V dropped 3 bases and J dropped 3 bases, with 16 bases sitting between them.

The CDR3 DNA follows: TGTGCCAGCTCACCCATAGACACTGGTGTCGAGCAGTATTTT. It yields the protein CASSPIDTGVEQYF. The V and J genes are TRBV18 and TRBJ2-3, with D hard to call. Looked up from germline, CDR1 is KGHSH and CDR2 is LQKENI. There are 14 residues in the CDR3. The V and J ends lost 3 bases and 11 bases respectively, with 18 bases between them.

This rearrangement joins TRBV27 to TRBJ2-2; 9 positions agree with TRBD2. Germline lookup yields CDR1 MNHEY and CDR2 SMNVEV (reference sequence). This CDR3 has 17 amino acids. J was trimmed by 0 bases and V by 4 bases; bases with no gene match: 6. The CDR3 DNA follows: TGTGCCAGCAGTTCAGGACTAGCGACGTCGAACACCGGGGAGCTGTTTTTT. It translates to CASSSGLATSNTGELFF.